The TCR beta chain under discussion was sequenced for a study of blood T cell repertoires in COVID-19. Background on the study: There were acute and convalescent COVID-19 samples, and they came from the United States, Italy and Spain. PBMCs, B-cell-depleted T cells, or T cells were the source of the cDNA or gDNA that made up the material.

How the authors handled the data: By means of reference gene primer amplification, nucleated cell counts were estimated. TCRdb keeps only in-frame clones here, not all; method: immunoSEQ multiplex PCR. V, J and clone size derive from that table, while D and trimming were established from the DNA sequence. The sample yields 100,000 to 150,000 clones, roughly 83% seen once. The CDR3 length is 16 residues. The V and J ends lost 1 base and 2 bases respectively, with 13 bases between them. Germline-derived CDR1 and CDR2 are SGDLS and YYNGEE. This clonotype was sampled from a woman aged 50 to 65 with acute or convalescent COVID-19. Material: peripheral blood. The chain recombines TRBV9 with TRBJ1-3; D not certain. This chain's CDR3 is CASSVSGVGTGNTIYF. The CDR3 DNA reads TGTGCCAGCAGCGTATCCGGGGTAGGGACTGGAAACACCATATATTTT.